This TCR beta chain was retrieved from a study of CD8 T cells in Susac syndrome. Whole-study findings and limits: The number of Susac-specific public clones found was more than 15 in total CD8+ repertoires and roughly 5 in CD8+ TEMRA repertoires.

This clonotype showed up just a few times. The antigen remains unidentified. RNA totalling roughly 0.45 to 1 ug underwent reverse transcription with random hexamers. Each CDR3 protein is one row after TCRdb ran MiXCR on the immunoSEQ multiplex PCR reads. Among under 85,000 distinct CDR3 sequences listed, 93% were seen once. The ends were cut back, 1 base at V and 4 bases at J, with 8 bases in the middle. The germline CDR1 and CDR2 sequences are SGHTA and FQGNSA. The CDR3 is 14 amino acids. The chain has TRBV7-2 and TRBJ1-5, with a tentative D call TRBD1 (6 bases). Source material: CD8+ T cells from PBMCs. The TCR originated in a human donor with Susac syndrome. The CDR3 DNA sequence: TGTGCCAGCAGCTTAGGGCAGGGGAATCAGCCCCAGCATTTT. Protein product: CASSLGQGNQPQHF.